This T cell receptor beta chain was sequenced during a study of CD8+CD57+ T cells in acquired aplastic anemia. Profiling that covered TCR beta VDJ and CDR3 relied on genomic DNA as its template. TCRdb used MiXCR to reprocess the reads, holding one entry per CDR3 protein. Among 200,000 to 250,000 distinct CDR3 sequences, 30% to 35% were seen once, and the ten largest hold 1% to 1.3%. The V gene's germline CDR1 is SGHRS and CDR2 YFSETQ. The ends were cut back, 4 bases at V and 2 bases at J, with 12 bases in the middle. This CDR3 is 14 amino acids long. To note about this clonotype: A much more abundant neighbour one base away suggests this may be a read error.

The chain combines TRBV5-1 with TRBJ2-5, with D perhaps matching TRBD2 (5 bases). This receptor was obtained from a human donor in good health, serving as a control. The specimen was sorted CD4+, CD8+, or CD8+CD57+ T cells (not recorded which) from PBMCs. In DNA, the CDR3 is TGCGCCAGCAGCGTTCAGAGGGAGCAAGAGACCCAGTACTTC. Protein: CASSVQREQETQYF.